This T cell receptor beta chain was sequenced during a study of STAT5B mutations in CD4+ large granular lymphocyte leukemia. Findings and limits, study-wide: No patients shared main leukemic clonotypes, though around 24% appeared at low frequency elsewhere. Patient CD4-sorted repertoires looked more clonal than healthy CD4+ repertoires, even without putative leukemic clones. Compared with healthy controls (2/35), patient top clones favored TRBV06 (8/27).

The ends were cut back, 2 bases at V and 7 bases at J, with 10 bases in the middle. Germline V CDR1 and CDR2: SGDLS, YYNGEE. The CDR3 covers 13 residues. Details on this clone: As yet, its antigen is unknown.

The survey-level immunoSEQ assay was used. Some clones are missing from TCRdb's copy, which holds only in-frame ones; the method was immunoSEQ multiplex PCR. The table has roughly 32,000 clones, around three quarters seen once. Sequenced: CD4+ T cells from blood buffy coats. This chain connects TRBV9 to TRBJ2-1; possibly TRBD2 for D (6 bases). This sequence was found in a human donor in good health. The CDR3 is CASSVAGRNEQFF. The CDR3 DNA follows: TGTGCCAGCAGCGTGGCGGGACGGAATGAGCAGTTCTTC.